The entry below gives a single T cell receptor beta chain sequence along with its context. Its target is not known. 60 Vbeta and 13 Jbeta primers were used in PCR. Clones were sequenced by immunoSEQ multiplex PCR, and TCRdb holds only the in-frame ones, with some missing. This table holds 90,000 to 140,000 clones, around 72% found once. The source of the sample is a study of cytomegalovirus exposure and HLA in healthy donors. Whole-study findings and limits: Apparent HLA restriction characterized most CMV-associated TCR beta chains in a later analysis. In an earlier analysis, in approximately 630 donors, most V segments appeared productive either ~87% or ~30% of the time. Researchers counted roughly 150 TCR beta chains as cytomegalovirus-associated. Under in vitro conditions, a few CMV-associated chains were confirmed as specific for CMV antigens.

There are 14 residues in the CDR3. The V segment lost 7 bases and the J segment 10 bases; nucleotides outside the gene matches: 8. Germline loops: CDR1 MDHEN, CDR2 SYDVKM. V is TRBV28 and J is TRBJ1-6, with 9 bases lining up with TRBD1. The receptor's source is a man in his thirties or forties in good health and CMV-seronegative. The sequencing sample was made of PBMCs. CDR3 protein: CASTAGQGESPLHF. CDR3 DNA: TGTGCCAGCACCGCGGGACAGGGAGAATCACCCCTCCACTTT. The variable domain in full, completed from reference TRBV28 and TRBJ1-6, reads DVKVTQSSRYLVKRTGEKVFLECVQDMDHENMFWYRQDPGLGLRLIYFSYDVKMKEKGDIPEGYSVSREKKERFSLILESASTNQTSMYLCASTAGQGESPLHFGNGTRLTVT.